The clone carrying this TCR beta chain appeared a single time. This specimen comes from a study of blood T cell repertoires in COVID-19. Study-wide context: Sources were T cells, B-cell-depleted T cells, or PBMCs; the material itself was cDNA or gDNA.

Germline V gene lookup returns CDR1 SGHDN and CDR2 FVKESK. V lost 3 bases and J lost 0; bases outside the gene matches: 5. CDR3 length equals 15 residues. TCRdb keeps only in-frame clones here, not all; method: immunoSEQ multiplex PCR. The sample includes fewer than 250,000 clones, roughly 88% of them seen just once. This clonotype originated in a woman aged 50 to 60 who had recovered from COVID-19. Specimen: PBMCs or T cells enriched from blood (not recorded which). V gene TRBV14 combines with J gene TRBJ2-7; 7 bases agree with TRBD1. The CDR3 nucleotides are TGTGCCAGCAGCCAGGGACAGCAAAGCTCCTACGAGCAGTACTTC. As protein: CASSQGQQSSYEQYF. The full variable domain, rest sourced from reference TRBV14 and TRBJ2-7, is EAGVTQFPSHSVIEKGQTVTLRCDPISGHDNLYWYRRVMGKEIKFLLHFVKESKQDESGMPNNRFLAERTGGTYSTLKVQPAELEDSGVYFCASSQGQQSSYEQYFGPGTRLTVT.